The T cell receptor (beta chain) described here comes from a study of blood T cell repertoires in COVID-19. The repertoire was sequenced with immunoSEQ multiplex PCR; TCRdb's copy has only in-frame clones and lacks some. The profile shows roughly 390,000 clones, 87% of them singletons. Seattle patients were enrolled during active infection and followed longitudinally. Sequencing used peripheral blood. This TCR derives from a woman in her 30s with COVID-19, enrolled during active disease.

CDR3 in amino acids: CASSVGGGLSTDTQYF. In nucleotides, the CDR3 is TGTGCCAGCAGCGTAGGGGGGGGCCTAAGCACAGATACGCAGTATTTT. V and J are TRBV9 and TRBJ2-3, with D perhaps TRBD2 (7 bases). Trimming pared 0 bases from V and 0 bases from J, leaving 11 bases between. The CDR3 extends over 16 amino acids. Germline V gene lookup returns CDR1 SGDLS and CDR2 YYNGEE.